A single sample gave rise to the 6 T cell receptor beta chains below, sequenced in a study of blood T cells in healthy people across ages. For the second PCR, which ran for about 7 to 11 cycles, a sample-barcoded 5' primer and a J-beta primer mix were used. TCRdb recomputed calls from the 5' RACE reads with MiXCR, one row per CDR3 protein. The sample includes a few hundred thousand distinct CDR3 sequences, about 28% of them seen just once. This sample also belongs to another study, concerning T cells of mothers and their children.

Input material: blood. Receptors originate from a boy younger than 10 in good health.

The chain couples TRBV19 to TRBJ1-2, with D unclear. The CDR3 has 13 residues. Germline V lookup: CDR1 LNHDA, CDR2 SQIVND (reference sequence). Trimming cost V 10 bases and J 0 bases, with 12 bases left between them. CDR3 DNA sequence: TGTGCCATTAAGGGATCCTCTAACTATGGCTACACCTTC. This sequence encodes CAIKGSSNYGYTF.

The chain combines TRBV15 with TRBJ2-5, with D tentatively TRBD1 (5 bases). The V and J ends lost 2 bases and 1 base respectively, with 14 bases between them. From germline, CDR1 is LNHNV and CDR2 YYDKDF (reference sequence). The CDR3 sequence is 16 residues long. The CDR3 DNA sequence: TGTGCCACCAGCAGACCCCGCTCTAGGGGCCAAGAGACCCAGTACTTC. Its protein product is CATSRPRSRGQETQYF. The full variable domain, with the rest looked up from reference TRBV15 and TRBJ2-5, is DAMVIQNPRYQVTQFGKPVTLSCSQTLNHNVMYWYQQKSSQAPKLLFHYYDKDFNNEADTPDNFQSRRPNTSFCFLDIRSPGLGDTAMYLCATSRPRSRGQETQYFGPGTRLLVL.

A few counts support this clonotype. Given a much more abundant clone one base away, this may be a read error. J is TRBJ2-7 and V is TRBV5-1, with a weak D call TRBD2 (6 bases). Germline V gene sequence: CDR1 SGHRS, CDR2 YFSETQ. V lost 0 bases to trimming and J lost 0 bases, with 7 bases between them. The CDR3 has 14 residues. CDR3 nucleotide sequence: TGCGCCAGCAGCTTGGAGCGGGTCTCCTACGAGCAGTACTTC. It translates to CASSLERVSYEQYF.

The sample holds a few counts of this clonotype. V is TRBV11-2 and J is TRBJ2-7, with no clear D. The germline V gene encodes CDR1 SGHAT and CDR2 FQNNGV. With 4 bases removed from V and 4 bases from J, the gap between germline ends came to 11 bases. CDR3 size: 13 residues. CDR3: CASSSLRRYEQYF. DNA for the CDR3: TGTGCCAGCAGCTCCCTACGTAGATACGAGCAGTACTTC.

This clonotype was seen at least ten times. The chain has TRBV5-1 and TRBJ2-5; the match to TRBD1 covers 8 bases. CDR1 and CDR2 from the germline V gene are SGHRS and YFSETQ. The length of the CDR3 is 12 residues. Unmatched junction bases numbered 1, after V lost 5 bases and J lost 4 bases. CDR3 sequence: CASRDRVETQYF. Here the CDR3 DNA reads TGCGCCAGCAGGGACAGGGTAGAGACCCAGTACTTC. The variable domain in full, with the rest retrieved from reference TRBV5-1 and TRBJ2-5, is KAGVTQTPRYLIKTRGQQVTLSCSPISGHRSVSWYQQTPGQGLQFLFEYFSETQRNKGNFPGRFSGRQFSNSRSEMNVSTLELGDSALYLCASRDRVETQYFGPGTRLLVL.

Only a few counts were recorded for this clonotype. The chain links TRBV30 to TRBJ1-6; no clear D gene. Looked up from germline, CDR1 is GTSNPN and CDR2 is SVGIG (reference sequence). V was trimmed by 2 bases and J by 4 bases, leaving 12 bases between them. This CDR3 has 15 residues. CDR3 coding DNA: TGTGCCTGGAGTCCCGGACGGGTGTATAATTCACCCCTCCACTTT. Its translation is CAWSPGRVYNSPLHF.